Reported below is one T cell receptor (beta chain). The record originates from a study of blood T cell repertoires in COVID-19. Across the study: The United States, Italy and Spain were the sources of the acute and convalescent COVID-19 samples. The analysed material was cDNA or gDNA that came from T cells, B-cell-depleted T cells, or PBMCs.

J lost 4 bases, V lost 7 bases, and 11 bases had no gene match. Looked up from germline, CDR1 is PRHDT and CDR2 is FYEKMQ (reference sequence). CDR3 length equals 15 residues. Authors' processing steps: Nucleated cell number was recorded as an estimate derived from reference gene primer amplification. This table comes from immunoSEQ multiplex PCR, and its TCRdb copy is limited to in-frame clones, with some not included. V and J calls plus clone size are reproduced from that table; the DNA served to infer D and trimming. The sample holds approximately 230,000 clones; roughly nine tenths are singletons and the top ten take under 4%.

The clonotype originates from a man younger than 35 with active or convalescent COVID-19. The sequenced sample consisted of peripheral blood. The rearrangement uses TRBV13 and TRBJ1-1; 8 bases fit TRBD1. The CDR3 sequence: CASNYVTTGGTEAFF. The CDR3 DNA reads TGTGCCAGCAACTACGTTACCACAGGGGGCACTGAAGCTTTCTTT.